This TCR beta chain was documented in a study of response to subunit inactivated influenza vaccine. TCRdb re-called the RT-PCR reads through MiXCR, storing one row per CDR3 protein. The profile shows around 540,000 distinct CDR3 sequences, approximately 12% of them singletons. This clonotype was seen repeatedly, ten times or more. Its antigen is not identified. Broader study findings: The study's authors posited that every seasonal influenza vaccination enlists few new T cells.

The TCR originated in a man aged 45-65 years who received an inactivated influenza vaccine. The source was PBMCs from blood, collected on the day of vaccination.

The CDR3 sequence: CASSLGLAGGSTSTDTQYF. The CDR3 DNA reads as TGCGCCAGCAGCTTGGGACTAGCGGGAGGATCAACTAGCACAGATACGCAGTATTTT. This chain links TRBV5-1 with TRBJ2-3; TRBD2 matches 13 bases. V gave up 0 bases and J gave up 0 bases; unmatched junction bases: 7. The CDR3 loop spans 19 amino acids. Germline CDR1 reads SGHRS; CDR2 reads YFSETQ.